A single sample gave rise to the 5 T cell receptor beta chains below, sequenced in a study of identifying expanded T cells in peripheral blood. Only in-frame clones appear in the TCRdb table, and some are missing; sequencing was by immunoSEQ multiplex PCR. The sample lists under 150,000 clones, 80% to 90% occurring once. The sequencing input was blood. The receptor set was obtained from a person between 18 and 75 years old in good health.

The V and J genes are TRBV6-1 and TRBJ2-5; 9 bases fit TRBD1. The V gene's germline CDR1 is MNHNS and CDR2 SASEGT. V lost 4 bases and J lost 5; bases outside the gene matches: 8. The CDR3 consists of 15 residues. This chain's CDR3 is CASSVGTGFGETQYF. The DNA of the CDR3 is TGTGCCAGCAGTGTAGGGACAGGGTTCGGCGAGACCCAGTACTTC.

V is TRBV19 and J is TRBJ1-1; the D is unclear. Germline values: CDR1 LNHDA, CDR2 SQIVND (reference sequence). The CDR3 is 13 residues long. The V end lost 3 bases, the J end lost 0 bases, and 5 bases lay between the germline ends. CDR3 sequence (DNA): TGTGCCAGTAGTATCGGGATGAACACTGAAGCTTTCTTT. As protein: CASSIGMNTEAFF.

The CDR3 here is CASSMQVGQPQHF. The DNA of the CDR3 is TGTGCCAGTAGTATGCAGGTAGGTCAGCCCCAGCATTTT. The chain combines TRBV19 with TRBJ1-5; D not certain. V dropped 3 bases and J dropped 6 bases, with 9 bases sitting between them. CDR3 length: 13 amino acids. Germline V gene lookup returns CDR1 LNHDA and CDR2 SQIVND (reference sequence).

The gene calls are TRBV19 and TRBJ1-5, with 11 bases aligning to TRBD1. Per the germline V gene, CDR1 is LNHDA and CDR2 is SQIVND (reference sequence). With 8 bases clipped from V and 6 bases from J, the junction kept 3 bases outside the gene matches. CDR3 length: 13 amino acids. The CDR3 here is CASGQGAGQPQHF. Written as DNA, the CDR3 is TGTGCCAGTGGACAGGGGGCGGGTCAGCCCCAGCATTTT.

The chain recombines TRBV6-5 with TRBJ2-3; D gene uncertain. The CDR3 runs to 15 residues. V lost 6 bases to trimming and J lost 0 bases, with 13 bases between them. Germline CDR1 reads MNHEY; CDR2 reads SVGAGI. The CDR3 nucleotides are TGTGCCAGCAGCTCCGACGGTACTAGCACAGATACGCAGTATTTT. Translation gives CASSSDGTSTDTQYF.